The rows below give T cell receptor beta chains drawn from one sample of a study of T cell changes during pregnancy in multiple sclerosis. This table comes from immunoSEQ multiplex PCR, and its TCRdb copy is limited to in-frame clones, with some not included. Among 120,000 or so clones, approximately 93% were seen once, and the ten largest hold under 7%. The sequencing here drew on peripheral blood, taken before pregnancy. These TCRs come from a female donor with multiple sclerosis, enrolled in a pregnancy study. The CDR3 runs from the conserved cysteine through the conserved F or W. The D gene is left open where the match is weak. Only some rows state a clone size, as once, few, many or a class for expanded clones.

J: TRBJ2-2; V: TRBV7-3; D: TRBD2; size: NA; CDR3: CASSLHPASGRANTGELFF; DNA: TGTGCCAGCAGCTTACATCCGGCTAGCGGGAGAGCGAACACCGGGGAGCTGTTTTTT
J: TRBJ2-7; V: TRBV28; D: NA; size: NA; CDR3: CASSLGLLYEQYF; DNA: TGTGCCAGCAGTCTCGGACTCCTCTACGAGCAGTACTTC
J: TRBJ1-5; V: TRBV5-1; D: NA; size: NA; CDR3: CASSLNAGEKSAQHF; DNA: TGCGCCAGCAGCTTAAATGCAGGCGAAAAATCAGCCCAGCATTTT
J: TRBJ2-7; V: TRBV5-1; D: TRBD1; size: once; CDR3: CASSLARDRGTYEQYF; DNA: TGCGCCAGCAGCTTGGCCCGGGACAGGGGCACCTACGAGCAGTACTTC
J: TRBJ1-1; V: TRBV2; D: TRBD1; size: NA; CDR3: CASSQRTGVFAEAFF; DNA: TGTGCCAGCAGTCAGAGGACAGGGGTGTTCGCTGAAGCTTTCTTT
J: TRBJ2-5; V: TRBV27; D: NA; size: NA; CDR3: CASSFGRGTLFRQETQYF; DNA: TGTGCCAGCAGTTTTGGCAGGGGAACCCTCTTCCGCCAAGAGACCCAGTACTTC
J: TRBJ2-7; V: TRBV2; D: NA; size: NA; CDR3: CASSEQGSSSYEQYF; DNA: TGTGCCAGCAGTGAACAGGGGTCTTCCTCCTACGAGCAGTACTTC
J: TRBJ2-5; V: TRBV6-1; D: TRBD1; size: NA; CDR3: CATETGGMTQYF; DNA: TGTGCCACCGAGACAGGGGGCATGACCCAGTACTTC
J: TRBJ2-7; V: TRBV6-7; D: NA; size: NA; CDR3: CASSYSSVVTPLDEQYF; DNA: TGTGCCAGCAGTTACTCCTCCGTAGTCACTCCCTTGGACGAGCAGTACTTC
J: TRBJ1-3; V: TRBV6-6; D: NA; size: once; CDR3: CASSSRGSSGNTIYF; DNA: TGTGCCAGCAGCTCACGGGGATCCTCTGGAAACACCATATATTTT
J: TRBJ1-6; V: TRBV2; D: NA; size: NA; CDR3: CASSGDTGMGSPLHF; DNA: TGTGCCAGCAGTGGGGACACAGGGATGGGGTCACCCCTCCACTTT
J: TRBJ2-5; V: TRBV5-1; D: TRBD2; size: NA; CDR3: CASSLGAGAVQETQYF; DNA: TGCGCCAGCAGCTTGGGGGCGGGAGCGGTACAAGAGACCCAGTACTTC
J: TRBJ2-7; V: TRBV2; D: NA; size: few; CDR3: CASSETGVSYEQYF; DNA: TGTGCCAGCAGTGAGACGGGAGTCTCGTACGAGCAGTACTTC
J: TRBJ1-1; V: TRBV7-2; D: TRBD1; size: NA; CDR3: CASSYAGTANTEAFF; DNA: TGTGCCAGCAGCTATGCCGGGACAGCGAACACTGAAGCTTTCTTT
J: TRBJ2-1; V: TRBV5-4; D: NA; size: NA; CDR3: CASSLTLESYNEQFF; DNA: TGTGCCAGCAGCTTAACCCTGGAGTCCTACAATGAGCAGTTCTTC
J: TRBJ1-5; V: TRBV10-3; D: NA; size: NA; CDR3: CASQGYSNQPQHF; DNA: TGTGCCTCACAGGGATATAGCAATCAGCCCCAGCATTTT
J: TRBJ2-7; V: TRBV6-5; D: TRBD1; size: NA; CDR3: CASSYWTQGAYEQYF; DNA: TGTGCCAGCAGTTACTGGACGCAGGGGGCGTACGAGCAGTACTTC
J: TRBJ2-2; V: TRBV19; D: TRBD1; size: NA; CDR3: CASKLGGMWTRKDTGELFF; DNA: TGTGCCAGTAAGTTAGGGGGCATGTGGACTCGCAAAGACACCGGGGAGCTGTTTTTT
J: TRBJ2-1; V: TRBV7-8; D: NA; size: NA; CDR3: CASRPGAYNEQFF; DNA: TGTGCCAGCAGACCAGGGGCCTACAATGAGCAGTTCTTC
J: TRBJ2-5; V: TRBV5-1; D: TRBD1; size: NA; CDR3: CASSLHDRGQTQYF; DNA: TGCGCCAGCAGCCTTCATGACAGGGGACAGACCCAGTACTTC
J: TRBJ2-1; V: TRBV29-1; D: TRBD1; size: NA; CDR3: CSVRPGTGGLSNEQFF; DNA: TGCAGCGTTCGTCCCGGGACAGGGGGCCTTAGCAATGAGCAGTTCTTC
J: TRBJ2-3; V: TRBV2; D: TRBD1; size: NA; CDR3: CASSPDRGTDTQYF; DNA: TGTGCCAGCAGTCCCGACAGGGGTACAGATACGCAGTATTTT
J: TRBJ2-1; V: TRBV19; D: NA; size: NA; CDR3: CASSIGYGWEQFF; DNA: TGTGCCAGTAGTATAGGGTACGGGTGGGAGCAGTTCTTC
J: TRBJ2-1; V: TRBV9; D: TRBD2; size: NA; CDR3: CASSAWGGGDEQFF; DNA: TGTGCCAGCAGCGCGTGGGGGGGAGGGGATGAGCAGTTCTTC
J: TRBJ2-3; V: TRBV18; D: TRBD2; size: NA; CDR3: CASSPRFGGNTDTQYF; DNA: TGTGCCAGCTCACCTAGATTCGGGGGGAACACAGATACGCAGTATTTT
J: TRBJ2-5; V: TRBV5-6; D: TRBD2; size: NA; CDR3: CASSLFNGGAWETQYF; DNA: TGTGCCAGCAGCTTGTTTAACGGGGGGGCCTGGGAGACCCAGTACTTC
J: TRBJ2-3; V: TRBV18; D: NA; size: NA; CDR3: CASSPLSLASTDTQYF; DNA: TGTGCCAGCTCACCACTGTCGCTAGCGAGCACAGATACGCAGTATTTT
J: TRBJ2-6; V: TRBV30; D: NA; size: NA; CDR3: CAWGRSGANVLTF; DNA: TGTGCCTGGGGCCGCTCTGGGGCCAACGTCCTGACTTTC
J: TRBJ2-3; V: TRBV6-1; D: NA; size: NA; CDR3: CASSERQSTDTQYF; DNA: TGTGCCAGCAGTGAAAGACAGAGCACAGATACGCAGTATTTT
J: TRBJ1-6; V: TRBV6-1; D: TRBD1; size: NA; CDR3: CASSGQGIGVNSPLHF; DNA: TGTGCCAGCAGTGGACAGGGAATAGGGGTAAATTCACCCCTCCACTTT
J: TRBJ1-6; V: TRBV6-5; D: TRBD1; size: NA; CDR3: CASSYRDSNSPLHF; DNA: TGTGCCAGCAGTTATAGGGACAGCAATTCACCCCTCCACTTT
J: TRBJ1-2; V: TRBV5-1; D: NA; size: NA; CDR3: CASSPSTGNYGYTF; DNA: TGCGCCAGCAGCCCATCTACAGGGAACTATGGCTACACCTTC
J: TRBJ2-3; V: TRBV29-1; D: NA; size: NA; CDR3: CSVGRGSLSTDTQYF; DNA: TGCAGCGTTGGGCGGGGCTCCCTTAGCACAGATACGCAGTATTTT
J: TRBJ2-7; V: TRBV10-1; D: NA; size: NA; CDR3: CASSRDTRREQYF; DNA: TGCGCCAGCAGTAGGGACACTCGTCGAGAGCAGTACTTC
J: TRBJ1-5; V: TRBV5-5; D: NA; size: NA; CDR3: CASSLEPFAGNQPQHF; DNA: TGTGCCAGCAGCTTGGAGCCCTTCGCCGGCAATCAGCCCCAGCATTTT
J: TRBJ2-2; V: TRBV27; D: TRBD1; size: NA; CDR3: CASSNDRVRELFF; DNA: TGTGCCAGCAGTAATGACAGGGTCCGGGAGCTGTTTTTT
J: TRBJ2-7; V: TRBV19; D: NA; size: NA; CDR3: CASSKPGRGVLHEQYF; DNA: TGTGCCAGTAGTAAACCTGGCCGCGGGGTCCTCCACGAGCAGTACTTC
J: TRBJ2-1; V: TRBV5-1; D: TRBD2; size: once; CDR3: CASSLAGGAGNEQFF; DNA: TGCGCCAGCAGCTTGGCCGGGGGGGCGGGGAATGAGCAGTTCTTC
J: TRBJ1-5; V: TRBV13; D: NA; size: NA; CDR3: CASSLRGSNQPQHF; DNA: TGTGCCAGCAGCTTAAGGGGTAGCAATCAGCCCCAGCATTTT
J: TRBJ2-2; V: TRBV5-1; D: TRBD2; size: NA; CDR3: CASSLGAGENTGELFF; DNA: TGCGCCAGCAGCTTGGGAGCGGGGGAGAACACCGGGGAGCTGTTTTTT
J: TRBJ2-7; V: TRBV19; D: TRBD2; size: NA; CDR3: CASSIEGGKTSGQYEQYF; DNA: TGTGCCAGTAGTATAGAAGGAGGAAAAACTAGCGGACAATACGAGCAGTACTTC
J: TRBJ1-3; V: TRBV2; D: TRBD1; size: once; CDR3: CASRNRDSGNTIYF; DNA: TGTGCCAGCAGGAACCGGGACAGTGGAAACACCATATATTTT
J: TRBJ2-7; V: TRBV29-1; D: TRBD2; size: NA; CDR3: CSVEPRLAGYEQYF; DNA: TGCAGCGTTGAACCCCGACTAGCGGGGTATGAGCAGTACTTC
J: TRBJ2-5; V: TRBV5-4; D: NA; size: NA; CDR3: CASSLRGGQGTQYF; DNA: TGTGCCAGCAGCTTGAGGGGGGGTCAGGGGACCCAGTACTTC
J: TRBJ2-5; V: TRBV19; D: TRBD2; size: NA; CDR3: CASSIGSAGKYQETQYF; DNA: TGTGCCAGTAGTATAGGATCAGCGGGGAAGTACCAAGAGACCCAGTACTTC
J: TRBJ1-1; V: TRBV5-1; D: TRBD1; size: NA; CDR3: CASSSNRGRTEAFF; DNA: TGCGCCAGCAGCTCAAACAGGGGGCGGACTGAAGCTTTCTTT
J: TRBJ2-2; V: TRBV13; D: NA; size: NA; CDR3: CASSYPGWSNTGELFF; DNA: TGTGCCAGCAGTTATCCAGGGTGGAGCAACACCGGGGAGCTGTTTTTT
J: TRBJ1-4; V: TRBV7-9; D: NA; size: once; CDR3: CASSLVSGDGEKLFF; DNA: TGTGCCAGCAGCTTAGTCTCAGGGGACGGTGAAAAACTGTTTTTT
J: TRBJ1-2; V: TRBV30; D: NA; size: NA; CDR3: CAWSNGIDGYTF; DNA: TGTGCCTGGAGTAACGGGATTGATGGCTACACCTTC
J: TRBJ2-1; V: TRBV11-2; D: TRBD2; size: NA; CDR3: CASSLERGDYNEQFF; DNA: TGTGCCAGCAGCTTAGAGCGGGGGGACTACAATGAGCAGTTCTTC
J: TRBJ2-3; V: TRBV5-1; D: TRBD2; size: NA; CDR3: CASSSLFRLAGGADTQYF; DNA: TGCGCCAGCAGCTCACTTTTCAGACTAGCGGGGGGCGCAGATACGCAGTATTTT
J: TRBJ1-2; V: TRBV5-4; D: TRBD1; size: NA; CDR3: CASSLEAGGWVSYGYTF; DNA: TGTGCCAGCAGCTTGGAGGCAGGGGGGTGGGTAAGCTATGGCTACACCTTC
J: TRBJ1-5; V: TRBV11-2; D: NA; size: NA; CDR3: CASSANEAQPQHF; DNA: TGTGCCAGCAGCGCCAATGAGGCCCAGCCCCAGCATTTT
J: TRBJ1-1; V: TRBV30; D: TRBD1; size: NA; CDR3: CAWSLPGNRGNTEAFF; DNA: TGTGCCTGGAGTCTCCCGGGGAACAGGGGGAACACTGAAGCTTTCTTT
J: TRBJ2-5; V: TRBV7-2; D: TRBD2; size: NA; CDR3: CASTPRGSGAVLRETQYF; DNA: TGTGCCAGCACCCCCCGGGGCAGCGGGGCTGTATTAAGAGAGACCCAGTACTTC